Listed below are T cell receptor beta chains from one sample, sequenced in a study of T cells in Graves' hyperthyroidism and ophthalmopathy. Each CDR3 protein gets one entry after TCRdb re-called the multiplex PCR reads with MiXCR. The top ten clones hold roughly 6.6% of a sample with about 590,000 distinct CDR3 sequences, about a sixth of them seen once. The sequenced sample consisted of blood. These receptors all stem from a woman aged 25 to 39 with Graves' hyperthyroidism. CDR3s include the opening cysteine and the closing phenylalanine or tryptophan. Fields, in order: clone size, D gene, J gene, V gene, CDR3 DNA, CDR3 protein. D genes are given only for firm matches. Part of the rows lack a size; the others show once, few, many or a class for expanded clones.

clone size: .; D gene: TRBD1; J gene: TRBJ2-1; V gene: TRBV19; CDR3 DNA: TGTGCCAGTAGTATAGTGTGGACAGGGTCATCCAATGAGCAGTTCTTC; CDR3 protein: CASSIVWTGSSNEQFF
clone size: many; D gene: TRBD2; J gene: TRBJ2-1; V gene: TRBV20-1; CDR3 DNA: TGCAGTGCTAGTGGCGGGAGCTCCTACAATGAGCAGTTCTTC; CDR3 protein: CSASGGSSYNEQFF
clone size: many; D gene: .; J gene: TRBJ2-2; V gene: TRBV20-1; CDR3 DNA: TGCAGTGCTAGCCCCCCCGGGAGGAACACCGGGGAGCTGTTTTTT; CDR3 protein: CSASPPGRNTGELFF
clone size: few; D gene: TRBD1; J gene: TRBJ2-7; V gene: TRBV27; CDR3 DNA: TGTGCGGTAGCTCGACAGGGGGCCTACGAGCAGTACTTC; CDR3 protein: CAVARQGAYEQYF
clone size: many; D gene: TRBD1; J gene: TRBJ1-3; V gene: TRBV30; CDR3 DNA: TGTGCCTGGAGTGCGAGACAGGGGGCCGGGGGAAACACCATATATTTT; CDR3 protein: CAWSARQGAGGNTIYF
clone size: many; D gene: .; J gene: TRBJ2-5; V gene: TRBV2; CDR3 DNA: TGTGCCAGCAGTGAAACCTACCAAGAGACCCAGTACTTC; CDR3 protein: CASSETYQETQYF
clone size: many; D gene: .; J gene: TRBJ2-7; V gene: TRBV29-1; CDR3 DNA: TGCAGCGTGCATACCCCGGGCCTAAGCTCCTACGAGCAGTACTTC; CDR3 protein: CSVHTPGLSSYEQYF
clone size: many; D gene: TRBD1; J gene: TRBJ1-5; V gene: TRBV6-2/TRBV6-3; CDR3 DNA: TGTGCCAGCAGTTGGGACAGCTATCAGCCCCAGCATTTT; CDR3 protein: CASSWDSYQPQHF
clone size: .; D gene: .; J gene: TRBJ1-4; V gene: TRBV10-3; CDR3 DNA: TGTGCCATCAGTGAGCCCCCGGGACCCCCGGGGGAAAAACTGTTTTTT; CDR3 protein: CAISEPPGPPGEKLFF
clone size: .; D gene: .; J gene: TRBJ2-1; V gene: TRBV12-3/TRBV12-4; CDR3 DNA: TGTGCCAGCAGTTTTGCGGGCCCGCAGAACAATGAGCAGTTCTTC; CDR3 protein: CASSFAGPQNNEQFF
clone size: many; D gene: .; J gene: TRBJ1-1; V gene: TRBV27; CDR3 DNA: TGTGCCAGCAGCCTCAGGGGACAAGCTTTCTTT; CDR3 protein: CASSLRGQAFF
clone size: few; D gene: .; J gene: TRBJ2-3; V gene: TRBV6-1; CDR3 DNA: TGTGCCAGCAGTGAACTGGCTAGCGGCACAGATACGCAGTATTTT; CDR3 protein: CASSELASGTDTQYF
clone size: few; D gene: .; J gene: TRBJ2-5; V gene: TRBV15; CDR3 DNA: TGTGCCACCAGCAGAGTTGGGGAGACCCAGTACTTC; CDR3 protein: CATSRVGETQYF
clone size: .; D gene: .; J gene: TRBJ1-1; V gene: TRBV19; CDR3 DNA: TGTGCCAGTATGATTTCCGGGAACACTGAAGCTTTCTTT; CDR3 protein: CASMISGNTEAFF
clone size: many; D gene: TRBD2; J gene: TRBJ2-7; V gene: TRBV20-1; CDR3 DNA: TGCAGTGCCGGTCTTAGCGGGAGGTACGAGCAGTACTTC; CDR3 protein: CSAGLSGRYEQYF
clone size: few; D gene: TRBD1; J gene: TRBJ2-6; V gene: TRBV18; CDR3 DNA: TGTGCCAGCTCACCATCTCGGACAGGCAACGTCCTGACTTTC; CDR3 protein: CASSPSRTGNVLTF
clone size: many; D gene: .; J gene: TRBJ2-1; V gene: TRBV5-1; CDR3 DNA: TGCGCCAGCAGCTTTGAGGTGGGGGCGCAGCCCTACAATGAGCAGTTCTTC; CDR3 protein: CASSFEVGAQPYNEQFF
clone size: many; D gene: .; J gene: TRBJ2-7; V gene: TRBV2; CDR3 DNA: TGTGCCAGCAGTGATTTCTCCTACGAGCAGTACTTC; CDR3 protein: CASSDFSYEQYF
clone size: few; D gene: .; J gene: TRBJ2-3; V gene: TRBV9; CDR3 DNA: TGTGCCAGCAGCGTATCAGGGGACACAGATACGCAGTATTTT; CDR3 protein: CASSVSGDTDTQYF
clone size: .; D gene: .; J gene: TRBJ2-1; V gene: TRBV14; CDR3 DNA: TGTGCCAGCAGCCAATATAAGAGTGTGGTCAATGAGCAGTTCTTC; CDR3 protein: CASSQYKSVVNEQFF
clone size: few; D gene: TRBD2; J gene: TRBJ2-3; V gene: TRBV20-1; CDR3 DNA: TGCAGTGCTAGGGGAATTGGGGATAGACTAGCGGGAAGCACAGATACGCAGTATTTT; CDR3 protein: CSARGIGDRLAGSTDTQYF
clone size: many; D gene: .; J gene: TRBJ2-3; V gene: TRBV11-2; CDR3 DNA: TGTGCCAGCAGCTTGCGGGACAGTTCGTTCGGTACGCAGTATTTT; CDR3 protein: CASSLRDSSFGTQYF
clone size: few; D gene: TRBD2; J gene: TRBJ2-2; V gene: TRBV7-9; CDR3 DNA: TGTGCCAGCAGCTTAGGGCTTGGACTAGCGGGAGTCACCGGGGAGCTGTTTTTT; CDR3 protein: CASSLGLGLAGVTGELFF
clone size: .; D gene: .; J gene: TRBJ2-1; V gene: TRBV29-1; CDR3 DNA: TGCAGCGTTGAAGGGAGGGATGAGCAGTTCTTC; CDR3 protein: CSVEGRDEQFF
clone size: .; D gene: .; J gene: TRBJ2-2; V gene: TRBV3-1; CDR3 DNA: TGTGCCAGCAGCCAGGGAGACTCAGGGGAGCTGTTTTTT; CDR3 protein: CASSQGDSGELFF